The present entry profiles one T cell receptor beta chain with its context. With 1 base removed from V and 3 bases from J, the gap between germline ends came to 7 bases. Germline-derived CDR1 and CDR2 are SGHRS and YFSETQ. The CDR3 is 14 residues long. These data are taken from a study of control samples from healthy donors and cancer patients. The assay was immunoSEQ multiplex PCR, and TCRdb's table has in-frame clones only and misses some. Of 130,000 or so clones in the sample, approximately 90% were seen once. The chain has TRBV5-1 and TRBJ2-2; D might be TRBD1 (5 bases). The sequencing sample was made of blood. This clonotype was obtained from a man aged 40-50 years in good health. The CDR3 loop is CASSLQGYTGELFF. DNA of the CDR3: TGCGCCAGCAGCTTGCAGGGTTACACCGGGGAGCTGTTTTTT.